This T cell receptor (beta chain) emerged from a study of shared clonotypes between healthy human individuals (dated by TCRdb to about 2020). As for the study more broadly: A couple of women and a few men aged 18 to 49 years were included in the cohort. Per donor, leukapheresis produced somewhere between about 0.94 and 9 billion PBMCs. Libraries were prepared and TCR repertoires were sequenced by different laboratories using diverse techniques, in order to increase sequencing depth and limit assay-specific biases. To estimate repertoire size and how much clonotype sharing occurs between individuals, the study deeply sequenced the blood TCR repertoires of roughly 5 healthy adults. The study at large found these results: Sampling was limited to blood, and TCR repertoires in tissue likely differ from TCR repertoires in blood. Pairwise subsampling led to the expectation that sequencing depth would affect the degree of clonotype sharing among donors. The genetic and exposure-history diversity represented was limited by the small number of donors.

At the junction V is shortened by 2 bases and J by 3 bases, with 10 bases in between. The CDR3 runs 14 amino acids, cysteine and phenylalanine included. The DNA shown is the 42-base CDR3, in frame from base 1. CDR1 MNHNS and CDR2 SASEGT are derived from the germline V gene. Using the deep immunoSEQ assay, multiplex PCR amplified TCR CDR3 regions from genomic DNA. Extracted genomic DNA from each cell subset was distributed evenly across all wells of several immunoSEQ 96-well plates, and each plate was treated as a replicate. Each replicate PCR for unsorted PBMC received about 310 ng genomic DNA, equal to around 30,000 T cell genomes. Ten immunoSEQ deep assay plates were used to sequence the unsorted PBMC genomic DNA. Purified libraries were measured with a Qubit 3.0 fluorometer, size-checked on a Bioanalyzer 2100, and measured again with the KAPA Library Quantification kit. Each immunoSEQ 96-well plate was sequenced on its own single-read 150-cycle Illumina NextSeq 550 flow cell. The paper's data handling went like this. The immunoSEQ output contained only junctional sequences without quality scores, so filtering could not match that applied to full-length reads. Sequences were annotated with PyIR, a Python wrapper for IgBLAST v1.9, and V/J genes and CDR3 were assigned using IMGT germline references. Reads with weak V/J assignments (E-value above 1e-6), missing CDR3, stop codons, out-of-frame junctions, or ambiguous translated residues were removed. V3J clonotypes were defined as sequences sharing an identical inferred V gene, J gene, and CDR3 amino acid sequence. Percentage overlap between repertoires was computed as shared unique clonotypes divided by the size of the smaller repertoire. Repertoire richness was assessed with RTK rarefaction, the Chao1 estimator, and Recon v2.1 estimates of unobserved clonotypes. Drawn from immuneACCESS, this table holds only the in-frame rearrangements with V and J called that TCRdb kept. Clones are partly lost; checked studies trace under half to an unresolved V gene and leave the rest unexplained. Clone size and V and J calls were adopted from that table, with D and trimming inferred from the DNA. Present in this sample are approximately 500,000 clones, 60% to 85% of which were seen just once. The ten largest clones represent approximately 13% of the sample.

Healthy HIV-negative adults with no recently reported acute infections or vaccinations were included as donors. Only Caucasian adults living in Nashville, Tennessee, USA were represented among the donors. For unsorted samples, about 85 million PBMCs were counted and genomic DNA was extracted with the QIAamp DNA Blood Mini kit. After blood collection by leukapheresis, PBMCs were isolated using Ficoll-Histopaque density gradient centrifugation and then cryopreserved in the vapor phase of liquid nitrogen. A note on this clone: Its specific antigen is unknown. Per-nucleotide qualities are absent, and no much larger clonotype sits a single base away.

The receptor's source is a woman between 40 and 55 years old in good health. Some clones in this sample may be carry-over from other donors' samples. Sequencing was carried out using PBMCs. The chain is made from TRBV6-1 and TRBJ1-1, with TRBD1 tentatively as D gene (6 bases match). The CDR3 region has the sequence CASSEWDTYTEAFF. The DNA is as follows: TGTGCCAGCAGTGAATGGGACACTTACACTGAAGCTTTCTTT.